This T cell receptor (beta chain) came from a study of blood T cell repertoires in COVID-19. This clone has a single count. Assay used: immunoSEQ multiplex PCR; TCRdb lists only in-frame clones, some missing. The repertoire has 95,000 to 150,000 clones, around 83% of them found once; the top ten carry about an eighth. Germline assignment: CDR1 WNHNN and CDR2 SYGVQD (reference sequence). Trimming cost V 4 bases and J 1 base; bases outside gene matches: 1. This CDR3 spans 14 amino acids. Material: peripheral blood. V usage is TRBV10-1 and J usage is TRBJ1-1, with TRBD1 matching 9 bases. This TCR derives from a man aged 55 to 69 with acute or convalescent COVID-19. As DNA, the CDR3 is TGCGCCAGCAGTGCGGGACAGGGGAACACTGAAGCTTTCTTT. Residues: CASSAGQGNTEAFF.